This T cell receptor (beta chain) emerged from a study of T cell responses to AZD1222 COVID-19 vaccine. General observations from the study: Vaccine-related CD4 TCRs covered spike, predominating at 160-218 and 743-854.

TCRdb keeps only in-frame clones here, not all; method: immunoSEQ multiplex PCR. The data contain fewer than 150,000 clones, over 90% of them seen just once; the ten biggest clones take up approximately 0.85%. A note on this clone: Its cognate antigen is unknown. The same CDR3 also results from other DNA sequences found in this sample.

The sample here was peripheral blood, taken on day 0 of AZD1222 vaccination. The receptor was isolated from an adult in good health.

CDR3 amino acids: CASSVEGGQETQYF. The CDR3 nucleotides are TGTGCCAGCAGCGTAGAGGGCGGTCAAGAGACCCAGTACTTC. The chain carries TRBV9 and TRBJ2-5, with no clear D. This CDR3 has 14 amino acids. Trimming pared 0 bases from V and 2 bases from J, leaving 8 bases between. In germline, CDR1 is SGDLS, CDR2 YYNGEE.